This is a list of T cell receptor beta chains from one sample in a study of blood T cell repertoires in COVID-19. The table came from immunoSEQ multiplex PCR; TCRdb's copy has only in-frame clones and leaves some out. The table has about 250,000 clones, roughly 85% seen once. The sequenced sample was PBMCs or T cells enriched from blood (not recorded which). These receptors originate from a woman aged 40 to 50 who had been exposed to COVID-19. CDR3s include the opening cysteine and the closing phenylalanine or tryptophan. The D gene is left open where the match is weak. Clone size is not always given. Where it is, it says once, few, many or a class for expanded clones.

D: .; size: .; V: TRBV7-2; J: TRBJ2-7; CDR3: CASSVTGEQYF; DNA: TGTGCCAGCAGCGTAACGGGGGAGCAGTACTTC
D: .; size: .; V: TRBV10-3; J: TRBJ1-5; CDR3: CAISGADQPQHF; DNA: TGTGCCATCAGTGGGGCAGATCAGCCCCAGCATTTT
D: TRBD2; size: .; V: TRBV6-5; J: TRBJ2-5; CDR3: CASSYSGGETQYF; DNA: TGTGCCAGCAGTTACTCGGGGGGGGAGACCCAGTACTTC
D: TRBD1; size: .; V: TRBV28; J: TRBJ1-4; CDR3: CASRRQGAQATNEKLFF; DNA: TGTGCCAGCAGACGCCAGGGGGCGCAAGCAACTAATGAAAAACTGTTTTTT
D: TRBD2; size: .; V: TRBV5-1; J: TRBJ2-7; CDR3: CASSQVMGSGTSSYEQYF; DNA: TGCGCCAGCAGCCAGGTGATGGGGTCCGGGACTAGCTCCTACGAGCAGTACTTC
D: .; size: .; V: TRBV6-5; J: TRBJ1-1; CDR3: CASTAGYYTEAFF; DNA: TGTGCCAGCACGGCGGGATACTACACTGAAGCTTTCTTT
D: .; size: few; V: TRBV28; J: TRBJ1-1; CDR3: CASTDSILNTEAFF; DNA: TGTGCCAGCACCGACAGTATTTTGAACACTGAAGCTTTCTTT
D: .; size: .; V: TRBV3-1/TRBV3-2; J: TRBJ2-1; CDR3: CASSQGLASEQFF; DNA: TGTGCCAGCAGCCAAGGATTAGCTAGTGAGCAGTTCTTC
D: .; size: .; V: TRBV10-3; J: TRBJ1-2; CDR3: CAIRPMRAYEGYTF; DNA: TGTGCCATCAGACCCATGAGGGCATATGAGGGCTACACCTTC
D: .; size: once; V: TRBV5-1; J: TRBJ2-7; CDR3: CASSYSDSQSEQYF; DNA: TGCGCCAGCTCCTACTCCGATTCGCAAAGCGAGCAGTACTTC
D: TRBD1; size: .; V: TRBV5-1; J: TRBJ1-1; CDR3: CASSPGQGNTEAFF; DNA: TGCGCCAGCAGTCCGGGACAGGGGAACACTGAAGCTTTCTTT
D: .; size: .; V: TRBV5-1; J: TRBJ2-3; CDR3: CASSDQGTDTQYF; DNA: TGCGCCAGCAGCGATCAGGGGACAGATACGCAGTATTTT
D: TRBD1; size: .; V: TRBV19; J: TRBJ2-3; CDR3: CASSLKRDRNTDTQYF; DNA: TGTGCCAGTAGTCTGAAAAGGGACAGGAACACAGATACGCAGTATTTT
D: .; size: few; V: TRBV18; J: TRBJ1-1; CDR3: CASGTGGYTEAFF; DNA: TGTGCCAGCGGGACGGGGGGATACACTGAAGCTTTCTTT
D: TRBD2; size: .; V: TRBV10-3; J: TRBJ2-5; CDR3: CAISVAGLAGEVQETQYF; DNA: TGTGCCATCAGTGTTGCGGGACTAGCGGGGGAAGTCCAAGAGACCCAGTACTTC
D: TRBD1; size: .; V: TRBV18; J: TRBJ2-7; CDR3: CASSPDYGQGYEQYF; DNA: TGTGCCAGCTCACCAGACTATGGACAGGGGTACGAGCAGTACTTC
D: TRBD1; size: .; V: TRBV10-1; J: TRBJ1-2; CDR3: CASSEGQGPANYGYTF; DNA: TGCGCCAGCAGTGAAGGACAGGGGCCAGCTAACTATGGCTACACCTTC
D: TRBD2; size: .; V: TRBV7-8; J: TRBJ2-1; CDR3: CASSLTSGGSNEQFF; DNA: TGTGCCAGCAGCTTGACTAGCGGGGGCTCCAATGAGCAGTTCTTC
D: .; size: few; V: TRBV19; J: TRBJ1-5; CDR3: CASSILLAAYPQHF; DNA: TGTGCCAGTAGTATTCTATTAGCAGCTTATCCCCAGCATTTT
D: .; size: .; V: TRBV5-5; J: TRBJ1-2; CDR3: CASSKRKDSSYLANYGYTF; DNA: TGTGCCAGCAGCAAAAGAAAGGACAGCTCATACCTAGCTAACTATGGCTACACCTTC
D: TRBD1; size: .; V: TRBV18; J: TRBJ1-2; CDR3: CASSPETGVMVSGYTF; DNA: TGTGCCAGCTCACCAGAGACAGGGGTAATGGTTTCGGGCTACACCTTC
D: .; size: .; V: TRBV6-5; J: TRBJ2-7; CDR3: CASGIGLYEQYF; DNA: TGTGCCAGCGGGATTGGACTCTACGAGCAGTACTTC
D: .; size: .; V: TRBV4-1; J: TRBJ1-2; CDR3: CASSRNQGSNYGYTF; DNA: TGCGCCAGCAGCCGAAACCAGGGATCCAACTATGGCTACACCTTC
D: .; size: .; V: TRBV11-2; J: TRBJ1-6; CDR3: CASSPRQHDLSSYNSPLHF; DNA: TGTGCCAGCAGCCCCCGACAGCATGACTTAAGCTCCTATAATTCACCCCTCCACTTT
D: TRBD1; size: .; V: TRBV19; J: TRBJ2-1; CDR3: CASSIEGQGVFSYNEQFF; DNA: TGTGCCAGTAGTATAGAGGGACAGGGGGTATTCTCCTACAATGAGCAGTTCTTC
D: .; size: few; V: TRBV10-3; J: TRBJ1-1; CDR3: CAISELPGNTEAFF; DNA: TGTGCCATCAGCGAATTACCAGGGAATACTGAAGCTTTCTTT
D: TRBD1; size: .; V: TRBV4-3; J: TRBJ1-1; CDR3: CASSQAAIQGAVDTEAFF; DNA: TGCGCCAGCAGCCAAGCTGCTATCCAGGGGGCGGTGGATACTGAAGCTTTCTTT
D: .; size: .; V: TRBV6-1; J: TRBJ1-2; CDR3: CASSELRTGRVYGYTF; DNA: TGTGCCAGCAGTGAGCTCCGCACAGGGCGGGTCTATGGCTACACCTTC
D: .; size: .; V: TRBV25-1; J: TRBJ2-7; CDR3: CASSREQGYSYDGQYF; DNA: TGTGCCAGCAGTCGTGAGCAGGGGTATTCCTACGACGGGCAGTACTTC
D: TRBD1; size: .; V: TRBV29-1; J: TRBJ1-2; CDR3: CSVAGTGIYGYTF; DNA: TGCAGCGTTGCCGGGACAGGGATCTATGGCTACACCTTC
D: .; size: .; V: TRBV13; J: TRBJ2-2; CDR3: CASSFSSTGELFF; DNA: TGTGCCAGCAGCTTCTCTAGCACCGGGGAGCTGTTTTTT
D: TRBD1; size: .; V: TRBV6-5; J: TRBJ1-6; CDR3: CASSYSRGGDSPLHF; DNA: TGTGCCAGCAGTTACTCCAGAGGGGGCGATTCACCCCTCCACTTT
D: TRBD2; size: .; V: TRBV6-1; J: TRBJ2-7; CDR3: CASSEVAGGSYEQYF; DNA: TGTGCCAGCAGTGAAGTAGCGGGGGGCTCCTACGAGCAGTACTTC
D: TRBD1; size: .; V: TRBV6-6; J: TRBJ1-6; CDR3: CASTASKGAHNSPLHF; DNA: TGTGCCAGCACCGCTTCCAAGGGGGCCCATAATTCACCCCTCCACTTT
D: .; size: many; V: TRBV30; J: TRBJ1-2; CDR3: CAWRWGRGLSRLYGYTF; DNA: TGTGCCTGGAGGTGGGGAAGGGGACTCTCCAGGCTCTATGGCTACACCTTC
D: .; size: .; V: TRBV5-6; J: TRBJ2-3; CDR3: CASSFLTGSDTQYF; DNA: TGTGCCAGCAGCTTTCTGACAGGTTCAGATACGCAGTATTTT
D: TRBD2; size: .; V: TRBV9; J: TRBJ2-1; CDR3: CASSPSGGYNEQFF; DNA: TGTGCCAGCAGCCCTAGCGGGGGGTACAATGAGCAGTTCTTC
D: .; size: .; V: TRBV27; J: TRBJ1-2; CDR3: CASSLGRGYGYTF; DNA: TGTGCCAGCAGTTTAGGCAGGGGTTATGGCTACACCTTC
D: .; size: .; V: TRBV7-8; J: TRBJ1-1; CDR3: CASSLGWLNTEAFF; DNA: TGTGCCAGCAGCTTAGGTTGGCTGAACACTGAAGCTTTCTTT
D: .; size: few; V: TRBV9; J: TRBJ1-6; CDR3: CASSVAGDPGAVNSPLHF; DNA: TGTGCCAGCAGCGTAGCGGGGGATCCGGGTGCGGTAAATTCACCCCTCCACTTT
D: .; size: .; V: TRBV5-1; J: TRBJ2-1; CDR3: CASTLSDFTYNEQFF; DNA: TGCGCCAGCACCCTTAGCGACTTCACCTACAATGAGCAGTTCTTC
D: TRBD2; size: .; V: TRBV7-2; J: TRBJ2-1; CDR3: CASSGGGAKNEQFF; DNA: TGTGCCAGCAGTGGCGGGGGGGCGAAAAATGAGCAGTTCTTC
D: TRBD2; size: .; V: TRBV18; J: TRBJ2-1; CDR3: CASSPPGGSYNEQFF; DNA: TGTGCCAGCTCACCCCCCGGGGGGTCCTACAATGAGCAGTTCTTC
D: .; size: .; V: TRBV2; J: TRBJ1-1; CDR3: CASSEARLPRTEAFF; DNA: TGTGCCAGCAGTGAAGCGCGCCTTCCTAGGACTGAAGCTTTCTTT
D: .; size: .; V: TRBV9; J: TRBJ1-4; CDR3: CASSPQGRGAEKLFF; DNA: TGTGCCAGCAGCCCTCAGGGGAGGGGCGCTGAAAAACTGTTTTTT
D: .; size: .; V: TRBV7-2; J: TRBJ1-1; CDR3: CASSLGRGWVGTEAFF; DNA: TGTGCCAGCAGCTTAGGTCGGGGATGGGTTGGCACTGAAGCTTTCTTT
D: TRBD1; size: .; V: TRBV30; J: TRBJ1-2; CDR3: CAWSATGGKADGYTF; DNA: TGTGCCTGGAGCGCGACAGGGGGCAAGGCGGATGGCTACACCTTC
D: TRBD1; size: .; V: TRBV6-4; J: TRBJ2-1; CDR3: CASSDDRGQPQFF; DNA: TGTGCCAGCAGTGACGACAGGGGACAACCCCAGTTCTTC
D: TRBD1; size: .; V: TRBV18; J: TRBJ1-4; CDR3: CASSSPGQGSGKLFF; DNA: TGTGCCAGCTCATCCCCGGGACAGGGGAGCGGAAAACTGTTTTTT
D: .; size: .; V: TRBV5-6; J: TRBJ1-6; CDR3: CATSSRVGNSPLHF; DNA: TGTGCCACCTCGTCTCGGGTTGGGAATTCACCCCTCCACTTT
D: TRBD1; size: .; V: TRBV9; J: TRBJ2-2; CDR3: CASSLGQVNTGELFF; DNA: TGTGCCAGCAGCTTGGGACAGGTGAACACCGGGGAGCTGTTTTTT
D: .; size: .; V: TRBV10-3; J: TRBJ1-2; CDR3: CAISESQGRGYTF; DNA: TGTGCCATCAGTGAGTCACAGGGTAGGGGCTACACCTTC
D: .; size: few; V: TRBV6-5; J: TRBJ1-2; CDR3: CASSPGGGAYGYTF; DNA: TGTGCCAGCAGCCCCGGTGGCGGCGCCTATGGCTACACCTTC